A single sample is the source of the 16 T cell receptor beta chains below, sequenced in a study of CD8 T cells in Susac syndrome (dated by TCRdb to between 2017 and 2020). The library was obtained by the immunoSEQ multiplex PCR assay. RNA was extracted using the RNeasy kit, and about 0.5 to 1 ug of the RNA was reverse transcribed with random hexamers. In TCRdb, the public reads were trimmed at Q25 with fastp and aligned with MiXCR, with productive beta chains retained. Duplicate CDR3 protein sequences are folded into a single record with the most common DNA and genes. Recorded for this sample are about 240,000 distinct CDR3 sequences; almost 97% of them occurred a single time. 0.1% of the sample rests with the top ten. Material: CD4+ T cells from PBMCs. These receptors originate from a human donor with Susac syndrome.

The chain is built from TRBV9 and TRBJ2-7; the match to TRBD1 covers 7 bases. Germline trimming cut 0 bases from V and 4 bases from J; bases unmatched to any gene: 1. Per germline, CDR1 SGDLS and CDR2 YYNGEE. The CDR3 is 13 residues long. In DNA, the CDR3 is TGTGCCAGCAGCGTAGAACAGGGGTACGAGCAGTACTTC. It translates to CASSVEQGYEQYF.

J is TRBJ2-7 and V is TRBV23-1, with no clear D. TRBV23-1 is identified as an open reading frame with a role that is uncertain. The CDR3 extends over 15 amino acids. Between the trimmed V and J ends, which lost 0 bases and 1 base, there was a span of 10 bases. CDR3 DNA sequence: TGCGCCAGCAGTCAATCATCGAACAGATCCTACGAGCAGTACTTC. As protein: CASSQSSNRSYEQYF.

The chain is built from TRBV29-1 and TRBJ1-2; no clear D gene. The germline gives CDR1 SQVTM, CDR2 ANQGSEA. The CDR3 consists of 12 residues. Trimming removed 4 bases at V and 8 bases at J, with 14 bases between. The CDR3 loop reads CSVVGPSEGYTF. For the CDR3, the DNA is TGCAGCGTTGTTGGGCCGTCGGAAGGCTACACCTTC.

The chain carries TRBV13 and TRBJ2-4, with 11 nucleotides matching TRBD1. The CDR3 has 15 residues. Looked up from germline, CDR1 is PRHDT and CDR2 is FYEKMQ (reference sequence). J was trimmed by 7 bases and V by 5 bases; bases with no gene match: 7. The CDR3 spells CASSRRTGGANIQYF. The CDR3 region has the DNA TGTGCCAGCAGCCGGAGGACAGGGGGCGCGAACATTCAGTACTTC.

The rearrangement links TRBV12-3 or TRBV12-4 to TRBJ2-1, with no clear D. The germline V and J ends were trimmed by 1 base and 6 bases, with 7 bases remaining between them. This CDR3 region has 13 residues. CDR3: CASSLVMSNEQFF. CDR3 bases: TGTGCCAGCAGTTTAGTAATGAGCAATGAGCAGTTCTTC.

The CDR3 bases are TGCAGTGCTCTTCGGCTAGCGGGAACCAATGAGCAGTTCTTC. Protein sequence: CSALRLAGTNEQFF. The chain has TRBV20-1 and TRBJ2-1; TRBD2 matches 9 bases. CDR3 length equals 14 residues. Looked up from germline, CDR1 is DFQATT and CDR2 is SNEGSKA (reference sequence). V trimming: 5 bases; J trimming: 6 bases; junction bases outside the gene matches: 8.

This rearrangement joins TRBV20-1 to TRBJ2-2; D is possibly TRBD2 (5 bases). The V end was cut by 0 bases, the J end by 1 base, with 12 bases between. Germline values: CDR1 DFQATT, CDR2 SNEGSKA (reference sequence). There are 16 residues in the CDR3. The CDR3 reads CSARDSVRMNTGELFF. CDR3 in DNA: TGCAGTGCTAGAGATAGCGTACGGATGAACACCGGGGAGCTGTTTTTT.

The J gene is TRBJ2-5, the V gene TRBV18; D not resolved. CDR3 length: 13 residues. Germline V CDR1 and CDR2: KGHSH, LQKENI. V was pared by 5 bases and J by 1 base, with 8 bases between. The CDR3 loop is CASSGGTQETQYF. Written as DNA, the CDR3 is TGTGCCAGCTCAGGCGGTACCCAAGAGACCCAGTACTTC.

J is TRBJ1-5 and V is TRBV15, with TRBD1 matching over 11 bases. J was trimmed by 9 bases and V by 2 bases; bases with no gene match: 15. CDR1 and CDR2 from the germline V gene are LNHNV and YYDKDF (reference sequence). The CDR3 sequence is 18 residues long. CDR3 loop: CATSRTLSGTGGTRPQHF. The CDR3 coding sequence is TGTGCCACCAGCAGAACGTTATCCGGGACAGGGGGGACACGGCCCCAGCATTTT.

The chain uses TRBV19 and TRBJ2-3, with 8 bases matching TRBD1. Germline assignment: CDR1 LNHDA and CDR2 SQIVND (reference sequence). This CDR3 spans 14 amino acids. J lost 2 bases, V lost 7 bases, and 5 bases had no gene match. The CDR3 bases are TGTGCCAGTAACAGGGGGTTCTCCACAGATACGCAGTATTTT. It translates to CASNRGFSTDTQYF.

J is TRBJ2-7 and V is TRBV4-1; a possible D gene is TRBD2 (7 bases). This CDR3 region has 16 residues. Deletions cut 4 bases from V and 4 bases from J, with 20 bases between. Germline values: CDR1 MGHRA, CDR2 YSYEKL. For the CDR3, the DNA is TGCGCCAGCAGCCGCCAATCGGGGGGCGGGCAATACGAGCAGTACTTC. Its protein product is CASSRQSGGGQYEQYF.

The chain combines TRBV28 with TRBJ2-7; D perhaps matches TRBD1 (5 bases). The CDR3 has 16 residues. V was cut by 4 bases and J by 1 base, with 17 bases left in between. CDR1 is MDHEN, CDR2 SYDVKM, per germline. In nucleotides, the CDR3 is TGTGCCAGCAGTTATACAGGCCCCCTCTGGTCCTACGAGCAGTACTTC. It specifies CASSYTGPLWSYEQYF.

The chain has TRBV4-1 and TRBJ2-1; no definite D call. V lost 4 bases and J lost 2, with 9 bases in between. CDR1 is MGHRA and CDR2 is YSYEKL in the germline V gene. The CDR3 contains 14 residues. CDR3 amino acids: CASSPPFTYNEQFF. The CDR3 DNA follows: TGCGCCAGCAGCCCACCGTTTACCTACAATGAGCAGTTCTTC.

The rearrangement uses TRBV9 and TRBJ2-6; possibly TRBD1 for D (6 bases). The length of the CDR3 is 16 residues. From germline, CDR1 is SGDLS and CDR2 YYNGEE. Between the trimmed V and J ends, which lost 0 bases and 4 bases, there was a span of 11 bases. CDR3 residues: CASSVVSGVGANVLTF. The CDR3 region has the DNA TGTGCCAGCAGCGTAGTTTCAGGGGTCGGGGCCAACGTCCTGACTTTC.

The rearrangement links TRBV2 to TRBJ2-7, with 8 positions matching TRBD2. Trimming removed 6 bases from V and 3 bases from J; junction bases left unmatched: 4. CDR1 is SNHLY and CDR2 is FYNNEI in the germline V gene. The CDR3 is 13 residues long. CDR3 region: CASRGTRGYEQYF. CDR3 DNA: TGTGCCAGCAGGGGGACTAGAGGCTACGAGCAGTACTTC.

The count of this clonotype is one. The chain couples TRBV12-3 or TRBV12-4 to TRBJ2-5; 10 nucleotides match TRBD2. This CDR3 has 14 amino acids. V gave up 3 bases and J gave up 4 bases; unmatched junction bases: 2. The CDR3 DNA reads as TGTGCCAGCAGTTTTTTAGCGGGAGGAGAGACCCAGTACTTC. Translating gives CASSFLAGGETQYF.